What follows are 9 T cell receptor beta chains derived from one specimen sequenced in a study of cytomegalovirus exposure and HLA in healthy donors. Produced via immunoSEQ multiplex PCR; TCRdb's table is partial and in-frame only. The sample shows about 83,000 clones, roughly 96% of them seen only once. The sequencing input was PBMCs. Receptor source: a woman aged 18-35 years in good health and CMV-seronegative.

The chain employs TRBV9 and TRBJ2-1, with D maybe TRBD2 (6 bases). The V gene lost 0 bases and the J gene lost 4 bases, with 32 bases spanning the gap. CDR3 length equals 22 residues. The V gene's germline CDR1 is SGDLS and CDR2 YYNGEE. CDR3 protein: CASSVEFPGEWAGVPTYNEQFF. The CDR3 region has the DNA TGTGCCAGCAGCGTAGAGTTCCCGGGAGAATGGGCCGGCGTCCCGACGTACAATGAGCAGTTCTTC.

The chain recombines TRBV28 with TRBJ1-5, with D perhaps matching TRBD1 (6 bases). V was shortened by 5 bases and J by 2 bases, with 19 bases between the two germline ends. This CDR3 region has 17 residues. Germline CDR1 is MDHEN and CDR2 is SYDVKM. This CDR3 is CASSPPRLGHGNQPQHF. The DNA of the CDR3 is TGTGCCAGCAGTCCCCCCCGACTGGGACATGGCAATCAGCCCCAGCATTTT.

The chain joins TRBV5-1 to TRBJ2-1, with D perhaps matching TRBD2 (6 bases). CDR3 size: 15 residues. Germline V gene sequence: CDR1 SGHRS, CDR2 YFSETQ. V was clipped by 0 bases and J by 6 bases, with 13 bases between them. As DNA, the CDR3 is TGCGCCAGCAGCTTGGATGCGGGATGGCGCAATGAGCAGTTCTTC. Amino acid sequence: CASSLDAGWRNEQFF.

The chain is built from TRBV7-7 and TRBJ2-6, with D perhaps TRBD2 (5 bases). Trimming cost V 8 bases and J 2 bases, with 16 bases left between them. The CDR3 is 16 amino acids. CDR1 is SSHAT, CDR2 FNYEAQ, per germline (reference sequence). The CDR3 nucleotides read TGTGCCAGCGGAGAGGGAGTAGATGCTGGGGCCAACGTCCTGACTTTC. This sequence encodes CASGEGVDAGANVLTF.

DNA for the CDR3: TGTGCCAGCAGCCTCCGACAGGGGGGCTACGAGCAGTACTTC. Translation gives CASSLRQGGYEQYF. V gene TRBV7-8 combines with J gene TRBJ2-7; 9 bases fit TRBD1. The CDR3 has 14 amino acids. Per the germline V gene, CDR1 is SGHVS and CDR2 is FQNEAQ. V lost 5 bases to trimming and J lost 3 bases; unmatched junction nucleotides: 5.

The chain uses TRBV27 and TRBJ2-7, with 7 bases aligning to TRBD2. The germline CDR1 and CDR2 sequences are MNHEY and SMNVEV (reference sequence). This CDR3 region has 15 residues. Trimming took 6 bases from V and 7 from J; bases not matched to a gene: 15. The CDR3 region is CASRALASMATEQYF. CDR3 nucleotides: TGTGCCAGCAGGGCACTAGCGAGTATGGCTACAGAGCAGTACTTC.

V and J are TRBV12-5 and TRBJ1-1; D might be TRBD1 (5 bases). CDR3 size: 15 residues. The germline gives CDR1 LGHNT, CDR2 FRNRAP. The V and J ends lost 5 bases and 1 base respectively, with 14 bases between them. CDR3 protein: CASGPPGGGNTEAFF. The DNA for the CDR3 is TGTGCTAGTGGTCCCCCGGGGGGAGGGAACACTGAAGCTTTCTTT.

The rearrangement links TRBV2 to TRBJ2-1; TRBD2 agrees at 8 bases. Unmatched junction bases numbered 7, after V lost 3 bases and J lost 6 bases. The CDR3 totals 15 residues. Germline V gives CDR1 SNHLY, CDR2 FYNNEI. The CDR3 sequence: CASSDSGLGGNEQFF. CDR3 coding DNA: TGTGCCAGCAGTGACTCGGGACTAGGCGGCAATGAGCAGTTCTTC.

The genes are TRBV27 and TRBJ2-4, with D tentatively TRBD2 (6 bases). The germline CDR1 and CDR2 sequences are MNHEY and SMNVEV (reference sequence). The CDR3 sequence is 14 residues long. Trimming pared 2 bases from V and 10 bases from J, leaving 15 bases between. The CDR3 region has the DNA TGTGCCAGCAGTTTAATGGGACGGAGGGATATTCAGTACTTC. This encodes CASSLMGRRDIQYF.